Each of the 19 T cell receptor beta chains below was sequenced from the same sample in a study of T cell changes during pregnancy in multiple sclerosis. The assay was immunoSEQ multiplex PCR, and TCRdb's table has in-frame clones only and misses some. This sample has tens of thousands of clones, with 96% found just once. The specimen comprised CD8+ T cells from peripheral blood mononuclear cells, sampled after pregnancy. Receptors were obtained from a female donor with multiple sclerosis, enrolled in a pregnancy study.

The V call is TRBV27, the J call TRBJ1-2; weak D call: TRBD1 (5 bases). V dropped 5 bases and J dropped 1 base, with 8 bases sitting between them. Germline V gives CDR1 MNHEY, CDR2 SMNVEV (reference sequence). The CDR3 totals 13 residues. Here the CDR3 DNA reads TGTGCCAGCAGTCCAGGGTTTAACTATGGCTACACCTTC. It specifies CASSPGFNYGYTF.

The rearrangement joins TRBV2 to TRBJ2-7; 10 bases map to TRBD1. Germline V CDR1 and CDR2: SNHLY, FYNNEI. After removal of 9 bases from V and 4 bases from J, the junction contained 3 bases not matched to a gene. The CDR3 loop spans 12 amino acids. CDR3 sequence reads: CASWDRGYEQYF. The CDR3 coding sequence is TGTGCCAGTTGGGACAGGGGATACGAGCAGTACTTC.

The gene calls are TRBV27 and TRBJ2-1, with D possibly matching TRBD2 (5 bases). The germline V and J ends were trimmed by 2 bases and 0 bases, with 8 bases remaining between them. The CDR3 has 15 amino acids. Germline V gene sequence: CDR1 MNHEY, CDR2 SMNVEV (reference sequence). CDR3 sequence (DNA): TGTGCCAGCAGTTTAGCGGGCAGCTCCTACAATGAGCAGTTCTTC. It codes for CASSLAGSSYNEQFF.

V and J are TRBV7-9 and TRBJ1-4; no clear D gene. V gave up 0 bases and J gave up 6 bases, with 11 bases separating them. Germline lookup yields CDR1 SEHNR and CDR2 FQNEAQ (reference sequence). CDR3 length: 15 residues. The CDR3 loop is CASSLALDQDEKLFF. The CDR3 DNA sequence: TGTGCCAGCAGCTTAGCGCTTGACCAGGATGAAAAACTGTTTTTT.

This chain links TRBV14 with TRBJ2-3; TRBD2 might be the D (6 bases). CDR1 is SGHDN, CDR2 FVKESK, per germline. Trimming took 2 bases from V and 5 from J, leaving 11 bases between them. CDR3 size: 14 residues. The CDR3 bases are TGTGCCAGCAGCCAACCTCGACTAGAAGATACGCAGTATTTT. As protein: CASSQPRLEDTQYF.

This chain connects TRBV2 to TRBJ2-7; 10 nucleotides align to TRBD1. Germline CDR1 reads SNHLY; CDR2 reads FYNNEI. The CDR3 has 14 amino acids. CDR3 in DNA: TGTGAGACACGCCGGGACAGGGGTACCTACGAGCAGTACTTC. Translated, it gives CETRRDRGTYEQYF.

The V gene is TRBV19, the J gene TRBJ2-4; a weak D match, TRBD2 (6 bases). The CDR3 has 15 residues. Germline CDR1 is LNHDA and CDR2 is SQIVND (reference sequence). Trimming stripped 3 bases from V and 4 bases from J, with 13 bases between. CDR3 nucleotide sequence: TGTGCCAGTAGTATGGGGACTCGCGCTAAAAACATTCAGTACTTC. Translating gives CASSMGTRAKNIQYF.

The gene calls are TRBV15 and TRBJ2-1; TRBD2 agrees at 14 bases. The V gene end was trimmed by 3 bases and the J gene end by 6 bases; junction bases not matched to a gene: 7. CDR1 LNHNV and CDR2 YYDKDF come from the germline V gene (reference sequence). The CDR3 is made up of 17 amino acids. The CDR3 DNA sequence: TGTGCCACCAGCAGCGCCAAAGGGACTAGCGGGAGCAATGAGCAGTTCTTC. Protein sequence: CATSSAKGTSGSNEQFF. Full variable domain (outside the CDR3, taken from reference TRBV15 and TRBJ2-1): DAMVIQNPRYQVTQFGKPVTLSCSQTLNHNVMYWYQQKSSQAPKLLFHYYDKDFNNEADTPDNFQSRRPNTSFCFLDIRSPGLGDTAMYLCATSSAKGTSGSNEQFFGPGTRLTVL.

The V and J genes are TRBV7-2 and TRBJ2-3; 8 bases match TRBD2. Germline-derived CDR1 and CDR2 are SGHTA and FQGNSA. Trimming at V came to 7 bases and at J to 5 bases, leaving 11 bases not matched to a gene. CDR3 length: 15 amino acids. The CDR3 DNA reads TGTGCCAGCAACAAAAGGACTCTAGCGGGAGATACGCAGTATTTT. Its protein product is CASNKRTLAGDTQYF.

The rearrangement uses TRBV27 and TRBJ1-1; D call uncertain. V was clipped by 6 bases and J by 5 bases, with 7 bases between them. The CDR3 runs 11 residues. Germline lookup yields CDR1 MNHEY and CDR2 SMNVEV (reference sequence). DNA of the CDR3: TGTGCCAGCAGGGGAGGGACTGAAGCTTTCTTT. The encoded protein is CASRGGTEAFF.

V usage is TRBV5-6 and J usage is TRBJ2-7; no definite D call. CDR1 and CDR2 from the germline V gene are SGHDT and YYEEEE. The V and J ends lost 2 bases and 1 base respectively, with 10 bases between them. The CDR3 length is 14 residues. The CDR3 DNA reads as TGTGCCAGCAGCTTCGCGACACAATCCTACGAGCAGTACTTC. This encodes CASSFATQSYEQYF.

The chain's CDR3 is CASSLTPGSNTEAFF. The CDR3, as DNA: TGTGCCAGCAGCTTAACCCCTGGCTCGAACACTGAAGCTTTCTTT. V is TRBV13 and J is TRBJ1-1; D remains unclear. V gave up 2 bases and J gave up 1 base, with 11 bases separating them. In germline, CDR1 is PRHDT, CDR2 FYEKMQ (reference sequence). This CDR3 contains 15 residues.

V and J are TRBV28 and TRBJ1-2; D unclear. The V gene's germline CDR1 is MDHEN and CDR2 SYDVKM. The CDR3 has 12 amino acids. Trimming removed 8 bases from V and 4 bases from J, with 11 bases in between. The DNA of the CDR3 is TGTGCCAGCCAAAGCCCCCTCTATGGCTACACCTTC. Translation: CASQSPLYGYTF.

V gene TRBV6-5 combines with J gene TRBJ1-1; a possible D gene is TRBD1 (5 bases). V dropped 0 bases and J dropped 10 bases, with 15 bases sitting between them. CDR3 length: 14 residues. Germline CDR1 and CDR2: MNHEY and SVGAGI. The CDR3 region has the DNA TGTGCCAGCAGTTACTCCAGTCAGGGCTTTAGAGCTTTCTTT. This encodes CASSYSSQGFRAFF.

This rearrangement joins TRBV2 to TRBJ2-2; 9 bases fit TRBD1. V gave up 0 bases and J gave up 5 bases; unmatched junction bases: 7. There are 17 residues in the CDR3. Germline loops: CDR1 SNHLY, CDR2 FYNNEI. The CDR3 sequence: CASSEAPGTGRTGELFF. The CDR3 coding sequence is TGTGCCAGCAGTGAAGCGCCCGGGACAGGGAGGACCGGGGAGCTGTTTTTT.

CDR3 bases: TGTGCCAGCAGCGGTACCGGGACAGGGGGCAGGAGTAGCACAGATACGCAGTATTTT. Its translation is CASSGTGTGGRSSTDTQYF. This chain joins TRBV7-9 and TRBJ2-3, with 12 nucleotides matching TRBD1. This CDR3 has 19 amino acids. The ends lost 5 bases at V and 0 bases at J; junction bases unmatched: 12. The V gene's germline CDR1 is SEHNR and CDR2 FQNEAQ (reference sequence).

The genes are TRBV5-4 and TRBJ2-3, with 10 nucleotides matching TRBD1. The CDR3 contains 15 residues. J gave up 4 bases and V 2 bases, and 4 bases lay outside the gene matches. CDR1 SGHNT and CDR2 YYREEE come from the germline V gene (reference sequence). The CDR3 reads CASSFMTGGSDTQYF. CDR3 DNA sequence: TGTGCCAGCAGCTTCATGACAGGGGGCTCAGATACGCAGTATTTT.

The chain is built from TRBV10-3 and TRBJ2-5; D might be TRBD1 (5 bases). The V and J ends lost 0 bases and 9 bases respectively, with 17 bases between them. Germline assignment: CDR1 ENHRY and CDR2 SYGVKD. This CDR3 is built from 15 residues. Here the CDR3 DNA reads TGTGCCATCAGTGAGTCGTGGGTGGACCAAGGGGCCCAGTACTTC. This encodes CAISESWVDQGAQYF.

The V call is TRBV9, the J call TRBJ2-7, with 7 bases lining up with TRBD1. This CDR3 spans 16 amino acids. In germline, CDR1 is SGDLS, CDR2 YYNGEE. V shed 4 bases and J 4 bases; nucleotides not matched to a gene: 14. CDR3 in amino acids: CASSPSFRDRRYEQYF. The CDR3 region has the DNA TGTGCCAGCAGCCCCTCCTTCCGGGACAGAAGGTACGAGCAGTACTTC.